A single sample is the source of the 30 T cell receptor beta chains below, sequenced in a study of long-term antiretroviral therapy in people with HIV. An immunoSEQ assay, version v3.0, was performed at survey level. The method was immunoSEQ multiplex PCR; TCRdb's version includes in-frame clones alone and lacks a portion of them. The sample comprises 25,000 to 35,000 clones, 95% of which are singletons, and around 7.9% rests with the top ten. Sequences were derived from unsorted PBMCs, sampled 5.3 years after starting antiretroviral therapy. The receptors originated from a man aged 25-40 years with HIV.

The rearrangement joins TRBV28 to TRBJ2-7; either TRBD1 or TRBD2 may fit D (5 bases each). The germline V and J ends were trimmed by 2 bases and 6 bases, with 11 bases remaining between them. The germline V gene encodes CDR1 MDHEN and CDR2 SYDVKM. The CDR3 runs 13 residues. The CDR3 nucleotides read TGTGCCAGCAGTTTACCCGTCGGGGCCGAGCAGTACTTC. It specifies CASSLPVGAEQYF.

The chain carries TRBV2 and TRBJ1-1; D perhaps matches TRBD1 (6 bases). This CDR3 comprises 16 residues. The germline V and J ends were trimmed by 7 bases and 5 bases, with 23 bases remaining between them. Germline V gives CDR1 SNHLY, CDR2 FYNNEI. In nucleotides, the CDR3 is TGTGCCAGCATGGTGACAGGCCCCACTCTGAGTACTGAAGCTTTCTTT. This gives the protein CASMVTGPTLSTEAFF.

This clone is a singleton in its sample. The rearrangement joins TRBV19 to TRBJ1-5; D not certain. V was clipped by 5 bases and J by 3 bases, with 14 bases between them. Germline CDR1 and CDR2: LNHDA and SQIVND (reference sequence). The CDR3 runs 15 residues. CDR3 nucleotide sequence: TGTGCCAGTAGTCAAGACAACGGGCCCAATCAGCCCCAGCATTTT. It translates to CASSQDNGPNQPQHF.

The chain links TRBV9 to TRBJ2-1; 9 positions match TRBD2. Germline values: CDR1 SGDLS, CDR2 YYNGEE. V was pared by 5 bases and J by 0 bases, with 3 bases of the junction left unmatched. CDR3 size: 15 residues. In DNA, the CDR3 is TGTGCCAGCAGTCTTAGCGGGAGCTCCTACAATGAGCAGTTCTTC. The encoded protein is CASSLSGSSYNEQFF.

This chain uses TRBV6-1 with TRBJ1-2, with no clear D. V was shortened by 6 bases and J by 6 bases, with 14 bases between the two germline ends. This CDR3 has 13 amino acids. Germline CDR1 is MNHNS and CDR2 is SASEGT. The CDR3 loop is CASRLFSGNGYTF. Here the CDR3 DNA reads TGTGCCAGCAGACTTTTTAGCGGGAATGGCTACACCTTC.

This chain's CDR3 is CASSQLATNEKLFF. The CDR3 DNA reads TGTGCCAGCAGCCAACTCGCAACTAATGAAAAACTGTTTTTT. V gene TRBV4-2 combines with J gene TRBJ1-4; the D is unclear. This CDR3 is built from 14 residues. Germline CDR1 and CDR2: LGHNA and YNFKEQ. V dropped 2 bases and J dropped 0 bases, with 4 bases sitting between them.

V and J are TRBV19 and TRBJ1-2; 12 nucleotides line up with TRBD1. With V trimmed by 5 bases and J by 7 bases, 8 bases remained unmatched. From germline, CDR1 is LNHDA and CDR2 SQIVND (reference sequence). The CDR3 has 15 amino acids. The CDR3 here is CASSPRDRGPGGYTF. For the CDR3, the DNA is TGTGCCAGTAGTCCGAGGGACAGGGGGCCCGGTGGCTACACCTTC.

The chain recombines TRBV7-9 with TRBJ2-2; 7 bases match TRBD1. Germline V lookup: CDR1 SEHNR, CDR2 FQNEAQ (reference sequence). The CDR3 contains 16 residues. The J segment lost 2 bases and the V segment lost 5 bases, leaving 8 bases of the junction unmatched. CDR3 loop: CASSPAGTENTGELFF. The CDR3 bases are TGTGCCAGCAGCCCCGCCGGGACAGAAAACACCGGGGAGCTGTTTTTT.

The chain employs TRBV30 and TRBJ2-6; D gene uncertain. Germline CDR1 and CDR2: GTSNPN and SVGIG (reference sequence). V was cut by 1 base and J by 4 bases, with 17 bases left in between. The CDR3 length is 17 residues. The CDR3 nucleotides read TGTGCCTGGAGTGGACCTGAGGTCAACTCCGGGGCCAACGTCCTGACTTTC. Protein sequence: CAWSGPEVNSGANVLTF.

This clone was seen only once. The chain recombines TRBV28 with TRBJ1-5; maybe TRBD1 (6 bases). Deletions cut 5 bases from V and 7 bases from J, with 18 bases between. Germline values: CDR1 MDHEN, CDR2 SYDVKM. This CDR3 spans 15 amino acids. In DNA, the CDR3 is TGTGCCAGCAGTCCACAGGGACGGAAGAGCCAGCCCCAGCATTTT. It translates to CASSPQGRKSQPQHF.

A single count supports this clone. The V gene is TRBV18, the J gene TRBJ1-2; the D is unclear. The CDR3 has 13 amino acids. CDR1 is KGHSH, CDR2 LQKENI, per germline. V lost 5 bases to trimming and J lost 3 bases, with 10 bases between them. In nucleotides, the CDR3 is TGTGCCAGCTCAGGCGGGAGGGACTATGGCTACACCTTC. Translating it yields CASSGGRDYGYTF. Variable domain in full (rest from reference TRBV18 and TRBJ1-2): NAGVMQNPRHLVRRRGQEARLRCSPMKGHSHVYWYRQLPEEGLKFMVYLQKENIIDESGMPKERFSAEFPKEGPSILRIQQVVRGDSAAYFCASSGGRDYGYTFGSGTRLTVV.

This chain connects TRBV5-1 to TRBJ2-2; tentatively, D is TRBD1 (5 bases). The CDR3 sequence is 15 residues long. Trimming left V 1 base short and J 1 base short, with 8 bases between. Germline CDR1 SGHRS, CDR2 YFSETQ. CDR3 region: CASSLTGQNTGELFF. The CDR3 coding sequence is TGCGCCAGCAGCTTGACCGGACAGAACACCGGGGAGCTGTTTTTT.

This clone is deemed medium-sized. The chain carries TRBV18 and TRBJ2-7, with 8 bases aligning to TRBD1. J lost 4 bases, V lost 3 bases, and 11 bases had no gene match. The CDR3 spans 16 residues. Germline V lookup: CDR1 KGHSH, CDR2 LQKENI. In DNA form, the CDR3 reads TGTGCCAGCTCACCTACACGGACAGGGTTTATGTACGAGCAGTACTTC. Translated: CASSPTRTGFMYEQYF.

This chain joins TRBV27 and TRBJ2-5; perhaps TRBD1 as D (5 bases). Trimming shortened V by 5 bases and J by 3 bases, and 22 bases separated the two germline ends. CDR3 size: 17 residues. CDR1 MNHEY and CDR2 SMNVEV come from the germline V gene (reference sequence). In nucleotides, the CDR3 is TGTGCCAGCAGTCCTGGTCCAGGGATGGGCGGAGAAGAGACCCAGTACTTC. Its protein product is CASSPGPGMGGEETQYF.

The chain has TRBV5-6 and TRBJ1-1, with a possible D match to TRBD1 (6 bases). CDR1 SGHDT and CDR2 YYEEEE come from the germline V gene. V lost 0 bases and J lost 7, with 10 bases in between. The CDR3 covers 13 residues. CDR3 region: CASSLVRGGEAFF. CDR3 coding DNA: TGTGCCAGCAGCTTGGTCAGGGGAGGTGAAGCTTTCTTT.

Here the CDR3 DNA reads TGCGCCAGCAGCACGGACAGGGCGCCTAGTTATGGCTACACCTTC. It encodes CASSTDRAPSYGYTF. The chain has TRBV5-1 and TRBJ1-2, with TRBD1 matching over 8 bases. CDR3 size: 15 residues. Germline V gives CDR1 SGHRS, CDR2 YFSETQ. The V segment lost 4 bases and the J segment 5 bases; nucleotides outside the gene matches: 10.

The chain employs TRBV5-5 and TRBJ2-2, with D perhaps TRBD1 or TRBD2 (5 bases each). V was cut by 1 base and J by 2 bases, with 9 bases left in between. Germline values: CDR1 SGHKS, CDR2 YYEKEE (reference sequence). The length of the CDR3 is 15 residues. CDR3 region: CASSLRDVNTGELFF. The CDR3 DNA reads as TGTGCCAGCAGCTTGCGGGACGTTAACACCGGGGAGCTGTTTTTT.

This rearrangement joins TRBV5-1 to TRBJ1-1, with 7 nucleotides matching TRBD1. With 3 bases clipped from V and 4 bases from J, the junction kept 12 bases outside the gene matches. This CDR3 is 16 amino acids long. Germline CDR1 reads SGHRS; CDR2 reads YFSETQ. The CDR3 DNA reads as TGCGCCAGCAGCTCAGTGACAGGGACCTTGGGCACTGAAGCTTTCTTT. Protein sequence: CASSSVTGTLGTEAFF.

This chain connects TRBV4-1 to TRBJ1-2, with D perhaps TRBD1 (6 bases). Per germline, CDR1 MGHRA and CDR2 YSYEKL. The CDR3 has 15 amino acids. V lost 3 bases and J 5 bases, leaving 16 bases between the germline ends. For the CDR3, the DNA is TGCGCCAGCAGCCACGCTACAGGGATCTTTTATGGCTACACCTTC. Translation gives CASSHATGIFYGYTF.

The CDR3 DNA reads as TGTGCCTGCTATGGACAGGGAAAAAGCGGGGAGCTGTTTTTT. Translation gives CACYGQGKSGELFF. V is TRBV30 and J is TRBJ2-2; 8 bases fit TRBD1. This CDR3 is 14 amino acids long. The ends lost 6 bases at V and 7 bases at J; junction bases unmatched: 10. From germline, CDR1 is GTSNPN and CDR2 SVGIG (reference sequence). Supplemented by reference TRBV30 and TRBJ2-2, the full variable domain reads SQTIHQWPATLVQPVGSPLSLECTVEGTSNPNLYWYRQAAGRGLQLLFYSVGIGQISSEVPQNLSASRPQDRQFILSSKKLLLSDSGFYLCACYGQGKSGELFFGEGSRLTVL.

CDR3 region: CSAGQDGNTIYF. CDR3 nucleotide sequence: TGCAGCGCAGGACAGGACGGAAACACCATATATTTT. V gene TRBV29-1 combines with J gene TRBJ1-3; 7 bases are a match to TRBD1. Germline V gives CDR1 SQVTM, CDR2 ANQGSEA. V lost 7 bases and J lost 4; bases outside the gene matches: 4. This CDR3 is built from 12 residues.

The rearrangement links TRBV9 to TRBJ2-7; TRBD1 matches 8 bases. This CDR3 comprises 14 residues. The trim removed 3 bases at V and 3 bases at J, leaving 5 bases unmatched. CDR1 is SGDLS and CDR2 is YYNGEE in the germline V gene. CDR3 region: CASSADREVYEQYF. CDR3 coding DNA: TGTGCCAGCAGCGCGGACAGGGAGGTCTACGAGCAGTACTTC.

The V and J genes are TRBV4-1 and TRBJ1-4; TRBD1 agrees at 9 bases. This CDR3 spans 13 amino acids. Trimming cost V 2 bases and J 15 bases; bases outside gene matches: 7. Germline V lookup: CDR1 MGHRA, CDR2 YSYEKL. The chain's CDR3 is CASSQPGGQGLFF. The CDR3 nucleotides are TGCGCCAGCAGCCAACCGGGGGGACAGGGATTGTTTTTT.

The count of this clone is one. The V and J genes are TRBV4-2 and TRBJ1-3; a weak D match, TRBD1 (6 bases). V lost 2 bases and J lost 2, with 19 bases in between. The CDR3 contains 18 residues. The germline gives CDR1 LGHNA, CDR2 YNFKEQ. CDR3 residues: CASSQTSRGGRPGNTIYF. The CDR3 DNA follows: TGTGCCAGCAGCCAAACGTCACGGGGGGGCCGACCTGGAAACACCATATATTTT.

The chain couples TRBV7-8 to TRBJ1-4; D remains ambiguous. The CDR3 loop spans 12 amino acids. Looked up from germline, CDR1 is SGHVS and CDR2 is FQNEAQ. The V gene lost 3 bases and the J gene lost 8 bases, with 7 bases spanning the gap. CDR3 in amino acids: CASSLGKEKLFF. CDR3 sequence (DNA): TGTGCCAGCAGCTTGGGGAAGGAAAAACTGTTTTTT.

This chain's CDR3 is CASSIDRGQAGEQYF. The DNA for the CDR3 is TGTGCCAGTAGTATAGATCGAGGACAGGCCGGGGAGCAGTACTTC. The chain recombines TRBV19 with TRBJ2-7; TRBD1 matches 7 bases. Looked up from germline, CDR1 is LNHDA and CDR2 is SQIVND (reference sequence). The ends lost 0 bases at V and 7 bases at J; junction bases unmatched: 9. This CDR3 comprises 15 residues.

The chain recombines TRBV30 with TRBJ1-1; 7 bases align to TRBD1. Per germline, CDR1 GTSNPN and CDR2 SVGIG (reference sequence). V lost 6 bases, J lost 1 base, and 2 bases stayed unmatched. The CDR3 runs 12 residues. The CDR3 loop is CACRTGNTEAFF. As DNA, the CDR3 is TGTGCCTGCCGGACAGGGAACACTGAAGCTTTCTTT.

The gene calls are TRBV30 and TRBJ2-7, with 7 bases aligning to TRBD1. V trimming: 2 bases; J trimming: 2 bases; junction bases outside the gene matches: 6. The CDR3 runs to 14 residues. Germline CDR1 and CDR2: GTSNPN and SVGIG (reference sequence). The CDR3 DNA sequence: TGTGCCTGGAGTCCGACAGGGTTCGCCTACGAGCAGTACTTC. The encoded protein is CAWSPTGFAYEQYF.

This chain uses TRBV5-1 with TRBJ2-3; D call uncertain. CDR1 is SGHRS and CDR2 is YFSETQ in the germline V gene. The CDR3 loop spans 11 amino acids. V gave up 3 bases and J gave up 6 bases, with 5 bases separating them. CDR3 DNA sequence: TGCGCCAGCAGCTGGACGGATACGCAGTATTTT. It encodes CASSWTDTQYF.

The chain employs TRBV19 and TRBJ1-5; 7 positions agree with TRBD1. Unmatched junction bases numbered 8, after V lost 10 bases and J lost 5 bases. Germline V gives CDR1 LNHDA, CDR2 SQIVND (reference sequence). The CDR3 covers 13 residues. The CDR3 reads CAIGQQGDQPQHF. CDR3 sequence (DNA): TGTGCCATCGGACAGCAGGGGGATCAGCCCCAGCATTTT.